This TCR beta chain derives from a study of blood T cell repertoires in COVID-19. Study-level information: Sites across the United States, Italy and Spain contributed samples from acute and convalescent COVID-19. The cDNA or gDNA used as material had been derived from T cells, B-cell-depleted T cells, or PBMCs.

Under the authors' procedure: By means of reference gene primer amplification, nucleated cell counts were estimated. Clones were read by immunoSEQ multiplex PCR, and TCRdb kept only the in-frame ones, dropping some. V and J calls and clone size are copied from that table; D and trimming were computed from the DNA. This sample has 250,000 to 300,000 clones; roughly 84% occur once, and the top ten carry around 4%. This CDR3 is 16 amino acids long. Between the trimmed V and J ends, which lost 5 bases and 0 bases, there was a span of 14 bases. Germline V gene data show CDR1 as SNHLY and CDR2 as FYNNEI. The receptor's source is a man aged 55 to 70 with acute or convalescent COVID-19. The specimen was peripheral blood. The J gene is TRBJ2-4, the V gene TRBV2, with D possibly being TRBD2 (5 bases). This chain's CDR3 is CASSLGVTLAKNIQYF. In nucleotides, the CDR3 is TGTGCCAGCAGTCTGGGAGTAACTTTAGCCAAAAACATTCAGTACTTC. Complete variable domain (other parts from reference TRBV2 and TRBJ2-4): EPEVTQTPSHQVTQMGQEVILRCVPISNHLYFYWYRQILGQKVEFLVSFYNNEISEKSEIFDDQFSVERPDGSNFTLKIRSTKLEDSAMYFCASSLGVTLAKNIQYFGAGTRLSVL.